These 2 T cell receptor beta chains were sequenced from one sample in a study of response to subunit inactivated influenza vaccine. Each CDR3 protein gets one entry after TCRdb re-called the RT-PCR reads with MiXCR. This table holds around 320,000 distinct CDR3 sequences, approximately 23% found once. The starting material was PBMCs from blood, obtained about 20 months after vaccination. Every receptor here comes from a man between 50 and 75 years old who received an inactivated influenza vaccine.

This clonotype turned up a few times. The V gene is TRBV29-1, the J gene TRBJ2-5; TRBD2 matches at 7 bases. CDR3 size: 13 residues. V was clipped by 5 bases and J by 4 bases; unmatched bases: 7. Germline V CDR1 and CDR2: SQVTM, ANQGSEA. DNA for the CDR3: TGCAGCGTTCGGGGGAGGGCCTCAGAGACCCAGTACTTC. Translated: CSVRGRASETQYF.

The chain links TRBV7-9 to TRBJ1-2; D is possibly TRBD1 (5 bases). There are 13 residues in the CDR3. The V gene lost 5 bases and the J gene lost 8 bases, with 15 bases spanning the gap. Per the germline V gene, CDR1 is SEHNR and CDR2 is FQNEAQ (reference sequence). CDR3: CASSRGTRSGYTF. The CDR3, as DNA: TGTGCCAGCAGCCGCGGGACCCGAAGCGGCTACACCTTC.